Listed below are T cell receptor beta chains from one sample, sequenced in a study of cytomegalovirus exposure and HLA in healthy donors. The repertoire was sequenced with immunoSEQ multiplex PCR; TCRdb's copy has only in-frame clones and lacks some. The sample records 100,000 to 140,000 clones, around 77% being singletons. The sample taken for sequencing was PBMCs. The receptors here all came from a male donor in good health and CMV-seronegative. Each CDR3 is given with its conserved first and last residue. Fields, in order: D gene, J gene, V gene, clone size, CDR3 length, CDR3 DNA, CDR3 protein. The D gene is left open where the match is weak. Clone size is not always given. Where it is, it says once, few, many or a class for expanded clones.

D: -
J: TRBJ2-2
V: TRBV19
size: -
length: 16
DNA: TGTGCCAGTAGCACCCGGGGTTCGGTTGGAACCGGGGAGCTGTTTTTT
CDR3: CASSTRGSVGTGELFF

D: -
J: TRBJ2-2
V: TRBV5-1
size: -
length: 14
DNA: TGCGCCAGCAGCTTGGATCCGAGGACCGGGGAGCTGTTTTTT
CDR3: CASSLDPRTGELFF

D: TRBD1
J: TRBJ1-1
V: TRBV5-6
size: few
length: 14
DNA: TGTGCCAGCAGCTTCAGACAGGGTGACACTGAAGCTTTCTTT
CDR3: CASSFRQGDTEAFF

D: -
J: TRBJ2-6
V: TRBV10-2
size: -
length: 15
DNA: TGCGCCGCTTGGGAACGGGACTCTGGGGCCAACGTCCTGACTTTC
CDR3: CAAWERDSGANVLTF

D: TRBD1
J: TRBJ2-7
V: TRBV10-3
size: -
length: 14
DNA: TGTGCCATCAACCCGGGACAGGGGGCTGGCGAGCAGTACTTC
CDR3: CAINPGQGAGEQYF

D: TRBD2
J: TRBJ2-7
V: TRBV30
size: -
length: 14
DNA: TGTGCCGGAGCCGGGAGCGGGAGGGCCTACGAGCAGTACTTC
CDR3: CAGAGSGRAYEQYF

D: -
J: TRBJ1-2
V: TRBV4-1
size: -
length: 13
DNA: TGCGCCAGCAGCCAAGAGGGACAATATGGCTACACCTTC
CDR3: CASSQEGQYGYTF

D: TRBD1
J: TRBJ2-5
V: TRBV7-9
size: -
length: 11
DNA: TGTGCCAGCGACAGGGGAGCGGCCCAGTACTTC
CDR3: CASDRGAAQYF

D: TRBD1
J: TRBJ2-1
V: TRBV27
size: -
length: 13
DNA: TGTGCCAGCACCCGGACAGGGGTAAATGAGCAGTTCTTC
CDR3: CASTRTGVNEQFF

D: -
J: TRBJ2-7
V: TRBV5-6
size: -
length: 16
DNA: TGTGCCAGCAGCGGGCCGGGGACAATGGGGCCCTACGAGCAGTACTTC
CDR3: CASSGPGTMGPYEQYF

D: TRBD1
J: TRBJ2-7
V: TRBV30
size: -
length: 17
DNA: TGTGCCTGGAGCGACCTTCCCGGGACAGGACGTCCCTACGAGCAGTACTTC
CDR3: CAWSDLPGTGRPYEQYF

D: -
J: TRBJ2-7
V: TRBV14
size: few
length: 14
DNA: TGTGCCAGCAGCCAAGATCGTACTATGGTAGAGCAGTACTTC
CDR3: CASSQDRTMVEQYF

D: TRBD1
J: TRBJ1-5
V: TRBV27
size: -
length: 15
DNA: TGTGCCAGCAGGTGGACAGGGCAATTCAATCAGCCCCAGCATTTT
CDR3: CASRWTGQFNQPQHF

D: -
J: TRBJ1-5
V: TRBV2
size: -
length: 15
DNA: TGTGCCAGCAGACCCTCCGGGACACTAAATCAGCCCCAGCATTTT
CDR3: CASRPSGTLNQPQHF

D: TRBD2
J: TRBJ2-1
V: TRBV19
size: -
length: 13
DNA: TGTGCCAGCCAGAGCGGGAGGGCAAATGAGCAGTTCTTC
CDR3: CASQSGRANEQFF

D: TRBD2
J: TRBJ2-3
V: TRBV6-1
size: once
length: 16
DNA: TGTGCCAGCAGTGGGGGAAGCGGGGCTAGCACAGATACGCAGTATTTT
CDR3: CASSGGSGASTDTQYF

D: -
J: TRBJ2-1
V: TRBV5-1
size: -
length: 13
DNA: TGCGCCAGCAGCCCCCCTCCCCTCCAGGAGCAGTTCTTC
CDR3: CASSPPPLQEQFF

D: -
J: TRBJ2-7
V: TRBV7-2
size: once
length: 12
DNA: TGTGCCAGCAGCCCAGACTGGTACGAGCAGTACTTC
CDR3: CASSPDWYEQYF

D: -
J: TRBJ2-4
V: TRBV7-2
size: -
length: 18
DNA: TGTGCCAGCAGCTTAGGTCTAGGACCCTTTCGGGAGAAAAACATTCAGTACTTC
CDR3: CASSLGLGPFREKNIQYF

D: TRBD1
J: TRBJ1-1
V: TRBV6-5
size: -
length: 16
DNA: TGTGCCAGCAGTTACACGCGACAGGGGGAACGCACTGAAGCTTTCTTT
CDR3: CASSYTRQGERTEAFF

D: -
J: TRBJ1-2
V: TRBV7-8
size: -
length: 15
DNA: TGTGCCAGCAGCTTAGAAGTAGCGCCGAACTATGGCTACACCTTC
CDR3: CASSLEVAPNYGYTF

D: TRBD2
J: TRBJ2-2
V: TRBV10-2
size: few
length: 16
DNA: TGCGCCGGCTTTATGGGGGGGACGGTGAGTAACGGGGAGCTGTTTTTT
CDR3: CAGFMGGTVSNGELFF

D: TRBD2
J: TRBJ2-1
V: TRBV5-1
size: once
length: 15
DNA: TGCGCCAGCAGCTCGGGGACTACCGCCTACAATGAGCAGTTCTTC
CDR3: CASSSGTTAYNEQFF

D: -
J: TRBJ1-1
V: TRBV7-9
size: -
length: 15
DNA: TGTGCCAGCAGCCCACTGTCAGGGCGAAGGACTGAAGCTTTCTTT
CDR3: CASSPLSGRRTEAFF

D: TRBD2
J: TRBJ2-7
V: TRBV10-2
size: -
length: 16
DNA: TGCGCCAGCAGTGAGTGGAGCGGGAGTCCCAACTACGAGCAGTACTTC
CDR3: CASSEWSGSPNYEQYF

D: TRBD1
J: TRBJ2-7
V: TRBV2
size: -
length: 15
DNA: TGTGCCAGTAGGGGCCAGACAGGGCCCCACTACGAGCAGTACTTC
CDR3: CASRGQTGPHYEQYF

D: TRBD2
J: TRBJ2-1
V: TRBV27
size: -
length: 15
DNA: TGTGCCAGCGGCCGCGGGAGGGCCCGGGACAATGAGCAGTTCTTC
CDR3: CASGRGRARDNEQFF

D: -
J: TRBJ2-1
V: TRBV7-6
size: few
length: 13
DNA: TGTGCCAGCAGCTTAGAAGGAGGCTATGAGCAGTTCTTC
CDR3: CASSLEGGYEQFF

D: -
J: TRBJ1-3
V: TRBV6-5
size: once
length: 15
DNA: TGTGCCAGCAGTTACAACGGGGGGGCGGGAAACACCATATATTTT
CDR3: CASSYNGGAGNTIYF

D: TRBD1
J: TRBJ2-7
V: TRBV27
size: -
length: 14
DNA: TGTGCCAGCAGTTACAGGGGGGAAGTTTACGAGCAGTACTTC
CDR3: CASSYRGEVYEQYF

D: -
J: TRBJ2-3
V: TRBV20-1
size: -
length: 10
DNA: TGCAGTGCCTATCCAGATACGCAGTATTTT
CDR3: CSAYPDTQYF

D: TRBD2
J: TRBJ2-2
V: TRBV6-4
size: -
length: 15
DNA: TGTGCCAGCAGTGAAGTAGCGGGAGATACCGGGGAGCTGTTTTTT
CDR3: CASSEVAGDTGELFF

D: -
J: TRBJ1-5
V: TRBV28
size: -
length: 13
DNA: TGTGCCAGCCGAGCACGAGGGAATCAGCCCCAGCATTTT
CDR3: CASRARGNQPQHF

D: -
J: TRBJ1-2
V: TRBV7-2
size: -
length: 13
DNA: TGTGCCAGCAGCCCCCCGGTGGGGAGCGGCTACACCTTC
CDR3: CASSPPVGSGYTF

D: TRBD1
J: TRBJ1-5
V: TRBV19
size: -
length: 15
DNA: TGTGCCAGTAGTACCCAAGGGGGCTTCAATCAGCCCCAGCATTTT
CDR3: CASSTQGGFNQPQHF

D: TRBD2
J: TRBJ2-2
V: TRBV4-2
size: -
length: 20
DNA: TGTGCCAGCAGCCAAGAGGGAGGAGGACTAGCGGGAGTTCGGACCGGGGAGCTGTTTTTT
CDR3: CASSQEGGGLAGVRTGELFF

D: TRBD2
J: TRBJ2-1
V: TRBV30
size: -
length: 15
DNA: TGTGCCTCCCGGAGAGGGACTAGCGGGAGCAATGAGCAGTTCTTC
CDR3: CASRRGTSGSNEQFF

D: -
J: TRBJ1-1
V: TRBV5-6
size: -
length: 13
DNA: TGTGCCAGCAGCTTGGTGAGGAGCACTGAAGCTTTCTTT
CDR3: CASSLVRSTEAFF

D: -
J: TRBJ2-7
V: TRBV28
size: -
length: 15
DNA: TGTGCCAGCAGTCCCTGGGGGGGCCAAGCCTACGAGCAGTACTTC
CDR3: CASSPWGGQAYEQYF

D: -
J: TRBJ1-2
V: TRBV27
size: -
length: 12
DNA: TGTGCCAGCAGTTTTTCGGGCTATGGCTACACCTTC
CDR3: CASSFSGYGYTF

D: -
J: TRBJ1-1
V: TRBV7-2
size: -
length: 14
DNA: TGTGCCAGCAGCTTATCCAGCGTAGGGGCCACAGCTTTCTTT
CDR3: CASSLSSVGATAFF

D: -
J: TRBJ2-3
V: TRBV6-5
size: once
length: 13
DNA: TGTGCCAGCAGACGGGACTCCACAGATACGCAGTATTTT
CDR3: CASRRDSTDTQYF

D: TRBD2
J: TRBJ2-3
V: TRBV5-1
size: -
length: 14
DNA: TGCGCCAGCAGCGCGGGAGGCCAGGGGGATACGCAGTATTTT
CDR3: CASSAGGQGDTQYF

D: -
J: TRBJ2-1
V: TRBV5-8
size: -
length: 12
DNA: TGTGCCAGCAGCCCGACAGTAAATGAGCAGTTCTTC
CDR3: CASSPTVNEQFF

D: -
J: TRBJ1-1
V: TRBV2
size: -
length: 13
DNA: TGTGCCAGCAGTATACTAGGGGTCAGGGGAGCTTTCTTT
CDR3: CASSILGVRGAFF

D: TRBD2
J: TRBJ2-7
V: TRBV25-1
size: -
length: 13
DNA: TGTGCCAGCACTGCGGGAGTTATGTACGAGCAGTACTTC
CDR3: CASTAGVMYEQYF

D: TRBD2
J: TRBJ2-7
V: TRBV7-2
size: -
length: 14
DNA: TGTGCCAGCAGCTTAGTAGCGGGGGAGTACGAGCAGTACTTC
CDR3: CASSLVAGEYEQYF

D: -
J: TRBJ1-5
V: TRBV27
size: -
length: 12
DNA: TGTGCCAGCAGTTTTGAGGGTCAGCCCCAGCATTTT
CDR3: CASSFEGQPQHF

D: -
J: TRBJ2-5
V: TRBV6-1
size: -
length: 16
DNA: TGTGCCAGCAGTGATTCTATCGGGGTGTTCTCCGAGACCCAGTACTTC
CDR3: CASSDSIGVFSETQYF

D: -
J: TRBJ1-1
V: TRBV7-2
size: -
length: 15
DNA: TGTGCCAGCAGCTTACTCCCAGAGACTAACACTGAAGCTTTCTTT
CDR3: CASSLLPETNTEAFF

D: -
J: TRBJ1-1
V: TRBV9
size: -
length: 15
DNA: TGTGCCAGCAGCGTGCCCGGGGCGGGAAACACTGAAGCTTTCTTT
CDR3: CASSVPGAGNTEAFF

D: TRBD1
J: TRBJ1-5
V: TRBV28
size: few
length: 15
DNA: TGTGCCAGCAGTTTTGGAGGGGGCTTGGATCAGCCCCAGCATTTT
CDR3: CASSFGGGLDQPQHF

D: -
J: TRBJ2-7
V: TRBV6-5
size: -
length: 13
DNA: TGTGCCAGCAGTACGGGGACAATCGACGAGCAGTACTTC
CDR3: CASSTGTIDEQYF